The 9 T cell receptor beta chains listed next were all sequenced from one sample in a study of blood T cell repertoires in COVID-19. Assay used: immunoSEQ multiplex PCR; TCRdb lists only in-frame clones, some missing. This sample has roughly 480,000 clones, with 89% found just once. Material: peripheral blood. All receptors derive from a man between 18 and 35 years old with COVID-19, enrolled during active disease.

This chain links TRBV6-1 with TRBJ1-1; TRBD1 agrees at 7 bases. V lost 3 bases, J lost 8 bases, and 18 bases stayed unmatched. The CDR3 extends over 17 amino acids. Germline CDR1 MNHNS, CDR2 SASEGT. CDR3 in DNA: TGTGCCAGCAGTGATCCGTCTACGGGACAGATACTTCTCGAAGCTTTCTTT. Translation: CASSDPSTGQILLEAFF.

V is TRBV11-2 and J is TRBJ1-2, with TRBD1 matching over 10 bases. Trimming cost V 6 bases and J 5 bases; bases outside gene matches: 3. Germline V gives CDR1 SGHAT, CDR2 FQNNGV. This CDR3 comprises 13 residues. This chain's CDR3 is CASRRDRGYGYTF. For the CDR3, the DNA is TGTGCCAGCAGACGGGACAGGGGATATGGCTACACCTTC.

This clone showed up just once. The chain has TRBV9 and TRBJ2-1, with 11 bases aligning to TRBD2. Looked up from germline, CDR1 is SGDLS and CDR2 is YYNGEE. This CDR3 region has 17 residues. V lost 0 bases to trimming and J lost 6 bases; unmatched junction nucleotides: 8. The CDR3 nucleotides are TGTGCCAGCAGCGTAGCCCCTCTAGCGGGAGGCGTCAATGAGCAGTTCTTC. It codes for CASSVAPLAGGVNEQFF.

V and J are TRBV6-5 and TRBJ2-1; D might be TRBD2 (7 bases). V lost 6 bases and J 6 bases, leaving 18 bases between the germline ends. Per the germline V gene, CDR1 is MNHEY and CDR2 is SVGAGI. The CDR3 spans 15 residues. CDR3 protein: CASSSLGGVGNEQFF. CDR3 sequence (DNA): TGTGCCAGCAGCTCTCTAGGGGGGGTAGGCAATGAGCAGTTCTTC.

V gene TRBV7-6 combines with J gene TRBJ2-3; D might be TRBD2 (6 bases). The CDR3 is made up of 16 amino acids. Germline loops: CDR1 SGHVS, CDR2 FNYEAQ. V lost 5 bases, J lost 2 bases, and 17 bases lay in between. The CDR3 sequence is CASSHTRDLATDTQYF. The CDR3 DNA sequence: TGTGCCAGCAGCCACACCCGGGACTTAGCCACAGATACGCAGTATTTT.

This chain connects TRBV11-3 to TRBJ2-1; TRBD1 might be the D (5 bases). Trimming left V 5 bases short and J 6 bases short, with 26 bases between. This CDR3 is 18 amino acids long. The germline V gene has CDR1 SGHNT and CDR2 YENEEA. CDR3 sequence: CASSHRSWIPGVGNEQFF. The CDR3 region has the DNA TGTGCCAGCAGCCACAGGTCGTGGATTCCCGGCGTGGGCAATGAGCAGTTCTTC.

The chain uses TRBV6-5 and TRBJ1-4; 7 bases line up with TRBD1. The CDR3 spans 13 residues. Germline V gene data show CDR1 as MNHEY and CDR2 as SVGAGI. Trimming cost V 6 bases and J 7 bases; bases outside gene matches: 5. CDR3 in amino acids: CASRRQGAEKLFF. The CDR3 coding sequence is TGTGCCAGCAGGCGACAGGGCGCTGAAAAACTGTTTTTT.

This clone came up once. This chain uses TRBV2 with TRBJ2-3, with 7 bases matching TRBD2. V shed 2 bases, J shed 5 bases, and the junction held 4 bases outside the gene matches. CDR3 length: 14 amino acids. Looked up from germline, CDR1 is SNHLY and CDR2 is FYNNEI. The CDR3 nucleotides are TGTGCCAGCAGTGAACGCGGGGGTGAAGATACGCAGTATTTT. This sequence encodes CASSERGGEDTQYF. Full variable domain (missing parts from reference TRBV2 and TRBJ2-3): EPEVTQTPSHQVTQMGQEVILRCVPISNHLYFYWYRQILGQKVEFLVSFYNNEISEKSEIFDDQFSVERPDGSNFTLKIRSTKLEDSAMYFCASSERGGEDTQYFGPGTRLTVL.

CDR3 loop: CASSTRLAGNTGELFF. CDR3 coding DNA: TGCGCCAGCAGCACTAGACTAGCGGGGAACACCGGGGAGCTGTTTTTT. The V gene is TRBV10-2, the J gene TRBJ2-2; 10 bases line up with TRBD2. Trimming took 6 bases from V and 1 from J; bases not matched to a gene: 5. This CDR3 is built from 16 residues. In germline, CDR1 is WSHSY, CDR2 SAAADI.